These T cell receptor beta chains were read from a single sample in a study of beta chain features in type 1 diabetes. Sequencing used immunoSEQ multiplex PCR; TCRdb keeps in-frame clones, though not all of them. The table lists 120,000 to 150,000 clones, approximately 13% of them singletons. Sequencing used central memory CD4+ T cells from blood. These TCRs come from a young man with type 1 diabetes. CDR3s include the opening cysteine and the closing phenylalanine or tryptophan. D genes are given only for firm matches. A clone size is listed for some rows: how often the clone was seen (once, few, many), or a class if it is expanded.

clone_size	d_call	v_call	j_call	cdr3_aa	cdr3_nt
few	.	TRBV19	TRBJ2-7	CASSRTGMTLYEQYF	TGTGCCAGTAGTAGAACAGGGATGACCCTTTACGAGCAGTACTTC
.	.	TRBV30	TRBJ1-6	CAWTAPSYNSPLHF	TGTGCCTGGACCGCCCCCTCCTATAATTCACCCCTCCACTTT
few	.	TRBV9	TRBJ1-2	CASSVGLQGGHGYTF	TGTGCCAGCAGCGTAGGTTTACAGGGAGGGCATGGCTACACCTTC
.	.	TRBV7-6	TRBJ2-1	CASSSSGFNNEQFF	TGTGCCAGCAGCTCCAGCGGATTCAACAATGAGCAGTTCTTC
few	.	TRBV27	TRBJ1-1	CASSLYEKGTEAFF	TGTGCCAGCAGTTTATACGAGAAGGGAACTGAAGCTTTCTTT
few	.	TRBV19	TRBJ2-1	CASSIRPDILNEQFF	TGTGCCAGTAGTATCCGGCCGGACATTTTGAATGAGCAGTTCTTC
few	.	TRBV29-1	TRBJ2-1	CSVPGTQTGEQFF	TGCAGCGTTCCCGGGACCCAGACGGGTGAGCAGTTCTTC
few	.	TRBV29-1	TRBJ1-1	CSVDGWADSAFF	TGCAGCGTTGATGGTTGGGCAGATTCTGCTTTCTTT
.	.	TRBV29-1	TRBJ1-4	CSAVGTAVGLFF	TGCAGCGCAGTCGGGACGGCAGTTGGACTGTTTTTT
.	.	TRBV7-9	TRBJ2-2	CASSPLNRSTGELFF	TGTGCCAGCAGCCCCCTCAATCGGTCCACCGGGGAGCTGTTTTTT
.	.	TRBV7-3	TRBJ1-2	CASSLTGQGNGYTF	TGTGCCAGCAGCTTAACGGGGCAGGGTAACGGCTACACCTTC
few	.	TRBV30	TRBJ1-6	CAWTGNSPLHF	TGTGCCTGGACAGGGAATTCACCCCTCCACTTT
.	.	TRBV28	TRBJ1-5	CASSLQGQPQHF	TGTGCCAGCAGTTTGCAGGGACAGCCCCAGCATTTT
.	.	TRBV10-2	TRBJ2-1	CASSDFGGGSYNEQFF	TGCGCCAGCAGTGACTTCGGTGGAGGTTCCTACAATGAGCAGTTCTTC
.	.	TRBV5-1	TRBJ2-7	CASSLGDSPYEQYF	TGCGCCAGCAGCTTGGGAGACAGTCCCTACGAGCAGTACTTC
few	TRBD1	TRBV6-6	TRBJ1-1	CASSQNPTGDTEAFF	TGTGCCAGCAGCCAAAACCCAACAGGGGACACTGAAGCTTTCTTT
.	.	TRBV6-1	TRBJ2-7	CASSGTTGYEQYF	TGTGCCAGCAGCGGGACCACTGGCTACGAGCAGTACTTC
few	TRBD1	TRBV7-3	TRBJ2-7	CASSFGQGSTYEQYF	TGTGCCAGCAGCTTCGGACAGGGGTCCACCTACGAGCAGTACTTC
few	.	TRBV28	TRBJ1-2	CASSANAMRADTRGYTF	TGTGCCAGCAGCGCCAACGCCATGAGGGCGGATACAAGGGGCTACACCTTC
many	.	TRBV6-1	TRBJ1-6	CASTETRAGSPLHF	TGTGCCAGCACCGAAACGAGGGCGGGTTCACCCCTCCACTTT
.	.	TRBV18	TRBJ2-7	CASSPPGRSTGEQYF	TGTGCCAGCTCACCCCCGGGACGGAGTACTGGCGAGCAGTACTTC
few	.	TRBV5-1	TRBJ2-1	CASSHDRTAAGSQFF	TGCGCCAGCAGCCATGACCGGACAGCAGCAGGGTCGCAGTTCTTC
.	.	TRBV7-3	TRBJ1-1	CASSPQGGRAFF	TGTGCCAGCAGCCCTCAGGGAGGGAGAGCTTTCTTT
many	TRBD1	TRBV5-1	TRBJ2-3	CASSSRGQGDTQYF	TGCGCCAGCAGCTCCAGGGGGCAGGGAGATACGCAGTATTTT
few	TRBD1	TRBV7-9	TRBJ2-2	CASSSGTGYTGELFF	TGTGCCAGCAGCTCCGGGACAGGGTACACCGGGGAGCTGTTTTTT
.	TRBD1	TRBV18	TRBJ1-2	CASSAGQTQNWGYTF	TGTGCCAGCTCAGCGGGACAGACCCAGAATTGGGGCTACACCTTC
.	.	TRBV11-3	TRBJ2-2	CASGKFTGELFF	TGTGCCAGCGGCAAGTTCACCGGGGAGCTGTTTTTT
.	.	TRBV7-6	TRBJ1-6	CASSQQSSYNSPLHF	TGTGCCAGCAGCCAACAGAGCTCCTATAATTCACCCCTCCACTTT
.	.	TRBV21-1	TRBJ1-5	CASSKAGRAQPQHF	TGTGCCAGCAGCAAAGCCGGCAGGGCTCAGCCCCAGCATTTT
many	.	TRBV9	TRBJ2-7	CASSVGLGYEQYF	TGTGCCAGCAGCGTAGGACTAGGCTACGAGCAGTACTTC